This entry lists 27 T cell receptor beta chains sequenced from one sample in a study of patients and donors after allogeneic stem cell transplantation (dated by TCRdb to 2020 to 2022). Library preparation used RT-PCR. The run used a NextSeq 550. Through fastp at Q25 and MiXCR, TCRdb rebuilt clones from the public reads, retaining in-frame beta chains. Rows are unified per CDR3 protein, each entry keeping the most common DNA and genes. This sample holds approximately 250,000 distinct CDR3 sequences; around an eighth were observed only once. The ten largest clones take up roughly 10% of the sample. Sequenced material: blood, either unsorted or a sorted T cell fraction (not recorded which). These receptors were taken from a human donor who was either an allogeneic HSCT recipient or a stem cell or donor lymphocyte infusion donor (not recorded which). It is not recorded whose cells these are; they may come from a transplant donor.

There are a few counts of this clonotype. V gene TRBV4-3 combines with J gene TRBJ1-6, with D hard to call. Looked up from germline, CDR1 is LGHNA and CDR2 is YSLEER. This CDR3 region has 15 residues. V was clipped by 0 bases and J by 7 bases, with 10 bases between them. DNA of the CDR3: TGCGCCAGCAGCCAAGATATCCAGCCAAATTCACCCCTCCACTTT. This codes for CASSQDIQPNSPLHF.

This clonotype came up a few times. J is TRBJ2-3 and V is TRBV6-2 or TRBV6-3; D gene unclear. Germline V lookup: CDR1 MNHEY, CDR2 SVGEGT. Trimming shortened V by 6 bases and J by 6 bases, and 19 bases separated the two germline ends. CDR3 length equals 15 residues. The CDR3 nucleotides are TGTGCCAGCAGCGAAGGCGACTGGGTATCGGATACGCAGTATTTT. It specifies CASSEGDWVSDTQYF.

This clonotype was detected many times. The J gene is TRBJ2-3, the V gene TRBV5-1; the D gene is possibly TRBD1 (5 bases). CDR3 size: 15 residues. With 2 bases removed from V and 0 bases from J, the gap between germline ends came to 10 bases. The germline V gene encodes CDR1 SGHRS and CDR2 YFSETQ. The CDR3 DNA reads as TGCGCCAGCAGCTTACAGGCTATTAGCACAGATACGCAGTATTTT. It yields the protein CASSLQAISTDTQYF.

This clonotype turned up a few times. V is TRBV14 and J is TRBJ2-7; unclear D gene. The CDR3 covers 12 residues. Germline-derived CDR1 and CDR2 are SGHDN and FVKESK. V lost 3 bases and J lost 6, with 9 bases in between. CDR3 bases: TGTGCCAGCAGCCAGAGCTTTGGCGAGCAGTACTTC. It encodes CASSQSFGEQYF. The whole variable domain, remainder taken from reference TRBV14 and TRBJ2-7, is EAGVTQFPSHSVIEKGQTVTLRCDPISGHDNLYWYRRVMGKEIKFLLHFVKESKQDESGMPNNRFLAERTGGTYSTLKVQPAELEDSGVYFCASSQSFGEQYFGPGTRLTVT.

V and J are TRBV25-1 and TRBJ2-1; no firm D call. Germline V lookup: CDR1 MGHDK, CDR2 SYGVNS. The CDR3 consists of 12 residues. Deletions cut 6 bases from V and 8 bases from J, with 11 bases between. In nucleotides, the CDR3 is TGTGCCAGCAGGGCGCCTGGCGATGAGCAGTTCTTC. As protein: CASRAPGDEQFF.

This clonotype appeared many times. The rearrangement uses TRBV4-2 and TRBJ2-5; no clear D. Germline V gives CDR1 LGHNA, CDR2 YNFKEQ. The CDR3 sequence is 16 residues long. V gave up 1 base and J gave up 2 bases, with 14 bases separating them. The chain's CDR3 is CASSQAFAASQETQYF. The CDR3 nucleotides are TGTGCCAGCAGCCAAGCCTTTGCGGCCTCACAAGAGACCCAGTACTTC.

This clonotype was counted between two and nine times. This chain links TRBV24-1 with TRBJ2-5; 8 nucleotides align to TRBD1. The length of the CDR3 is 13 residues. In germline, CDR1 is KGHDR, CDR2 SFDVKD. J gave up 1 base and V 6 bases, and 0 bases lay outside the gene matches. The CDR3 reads CATSQGAQETQYF. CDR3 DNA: TGTGCCACCAGTCAGGGGGCCCAAGAGACCCAGTACTTC.

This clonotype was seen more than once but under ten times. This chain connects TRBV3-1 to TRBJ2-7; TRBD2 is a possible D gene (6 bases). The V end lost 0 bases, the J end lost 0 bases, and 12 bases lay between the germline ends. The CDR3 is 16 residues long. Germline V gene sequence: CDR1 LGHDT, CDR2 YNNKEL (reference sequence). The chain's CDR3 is CASSQDSGHGSYEQYF. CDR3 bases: TGTGCCAGCAGCCAAGATAGCGGTCACGGCTCCTACGAGCAGTACTTC.

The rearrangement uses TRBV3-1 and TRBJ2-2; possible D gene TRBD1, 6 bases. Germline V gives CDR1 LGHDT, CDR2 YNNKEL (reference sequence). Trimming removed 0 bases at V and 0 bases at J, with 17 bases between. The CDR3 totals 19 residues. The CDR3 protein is CASSQETGPNRSNTGELFF. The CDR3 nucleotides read TGTGCCAGCAGCCAAGAAACAGGGCCCAATAGATCGAACACCGGGGAGCTGTTTTTT.

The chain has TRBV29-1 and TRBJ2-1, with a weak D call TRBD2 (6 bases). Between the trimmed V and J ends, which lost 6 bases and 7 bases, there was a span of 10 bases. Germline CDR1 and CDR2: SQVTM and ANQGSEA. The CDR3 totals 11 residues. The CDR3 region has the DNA TGCAGCGTATCCCGGGGGAATGAGCAGTTCTTC. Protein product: CSVSRGNEQFF.

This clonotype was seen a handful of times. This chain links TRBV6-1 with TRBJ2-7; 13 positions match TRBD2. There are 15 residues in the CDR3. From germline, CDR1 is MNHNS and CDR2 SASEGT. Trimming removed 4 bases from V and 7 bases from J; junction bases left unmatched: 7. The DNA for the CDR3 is TGTGCCAGCAGTGCCCGGACTAGCGGGAGTGGTGAGCAGTACTTC. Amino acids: CASSARTSGSGEQYF.

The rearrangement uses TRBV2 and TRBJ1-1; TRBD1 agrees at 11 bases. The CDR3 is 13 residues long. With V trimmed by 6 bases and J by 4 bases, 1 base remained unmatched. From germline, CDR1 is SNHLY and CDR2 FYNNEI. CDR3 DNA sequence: TGTGCCAGCAGAGGACAGGGGGCCACTGAAGCTTTCTTT. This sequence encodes CASRGQGATEAFF. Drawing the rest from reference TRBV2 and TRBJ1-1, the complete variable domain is EPEVTQTPSHQVTQMGQEVILRCVPISNHLYFYWYRQILGQKVEFLVSFYNNEISEKSEIFDDQFSVERPDGSNFTLKIRSTKLEDSAMYFCASRGQGATEAFFGQGTRLTVV.

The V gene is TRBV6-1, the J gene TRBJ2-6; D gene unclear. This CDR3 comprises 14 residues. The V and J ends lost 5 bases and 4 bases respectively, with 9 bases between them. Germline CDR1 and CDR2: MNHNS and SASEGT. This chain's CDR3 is CASSRAFGANVLTF. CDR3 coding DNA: TGTGCCAGCAGTCGGGCTTTCGGGGCCAACGTCCTGACTTTC.

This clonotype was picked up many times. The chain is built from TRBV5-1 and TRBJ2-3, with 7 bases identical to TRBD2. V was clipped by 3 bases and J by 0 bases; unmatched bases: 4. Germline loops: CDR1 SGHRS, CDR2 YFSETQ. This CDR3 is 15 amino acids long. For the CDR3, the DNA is TGCGCCAGCAGCTCAAGGACTAGAAGCACAGATACGCAGTATTTT. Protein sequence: CASSSRTRSTDTQYF. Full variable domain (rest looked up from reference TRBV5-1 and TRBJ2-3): KAGVTQTPRYLIKTRGQQVTLSCSPISGHRSVSWYQQTPGQGLQFLFEYFSETQRNKGNFPGRFSGRQFSNSRSEMNVSTLELGDSALYLCASSSRTRSTDTQYFGPGTRLTVL.

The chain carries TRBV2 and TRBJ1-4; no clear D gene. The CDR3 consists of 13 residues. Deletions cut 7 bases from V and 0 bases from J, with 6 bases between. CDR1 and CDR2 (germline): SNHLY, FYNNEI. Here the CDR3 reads CASTGTTNEKLFF. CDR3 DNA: TGTGCCAGCACGGGGACAACTAATGAAAAACTGTTTTTT.

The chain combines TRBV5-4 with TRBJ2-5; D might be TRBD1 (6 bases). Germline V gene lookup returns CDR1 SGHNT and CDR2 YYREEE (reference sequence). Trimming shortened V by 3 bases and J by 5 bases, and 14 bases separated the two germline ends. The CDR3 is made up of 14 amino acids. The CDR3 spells CASSSGDTVETQYF. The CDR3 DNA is TGTGCCAGCAGCTCAGGGGATACCGTGGAGACCCAGTACTTC.

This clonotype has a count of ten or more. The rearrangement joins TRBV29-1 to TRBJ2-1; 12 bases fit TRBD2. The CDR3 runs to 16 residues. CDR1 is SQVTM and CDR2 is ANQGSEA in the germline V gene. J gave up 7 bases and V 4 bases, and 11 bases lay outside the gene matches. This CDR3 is CSVARLAGEAWNEQFF. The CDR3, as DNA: TGCAGCGTTGCCCGACTAGCGGGAGAGGCATGGAATGAGCAGTTCTTC.

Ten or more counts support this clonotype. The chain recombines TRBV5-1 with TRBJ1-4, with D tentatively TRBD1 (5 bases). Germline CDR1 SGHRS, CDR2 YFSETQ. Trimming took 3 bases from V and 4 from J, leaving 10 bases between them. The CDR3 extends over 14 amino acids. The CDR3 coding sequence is TGCGCCAGCAGCTCTCCAGGGTTTAATGAAAAACTGTTTTTT. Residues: CASSSPGFNEKLFF. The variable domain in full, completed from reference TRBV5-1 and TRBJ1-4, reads KAGVTQTPRYLIKTRGQQVTLSCSPISGHRSVSWYQQTPGQGLQFLFEYFSETQRNKGNFPGRFSGRQFSNSRSEMNVSTLELGDSALYLCASSSPGFNEKLFFGSGTQLSVL.

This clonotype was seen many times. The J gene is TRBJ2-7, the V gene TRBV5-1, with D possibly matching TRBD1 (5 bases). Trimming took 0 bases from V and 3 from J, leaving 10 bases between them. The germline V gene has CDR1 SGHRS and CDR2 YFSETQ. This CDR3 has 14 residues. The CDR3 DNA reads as TGCGCCAGCAGCTTGGCCGACAGTTTCTACGAGCAGTACTTC. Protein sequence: CASSLADSFYEQYF.

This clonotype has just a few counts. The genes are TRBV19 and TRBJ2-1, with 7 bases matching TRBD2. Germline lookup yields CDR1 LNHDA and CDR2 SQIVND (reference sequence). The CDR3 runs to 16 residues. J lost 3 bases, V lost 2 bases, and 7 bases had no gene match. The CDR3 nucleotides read TGTGCCAGTAGTATACAGCGGGGATTTTTCTACAATGAGCAGTTCTTC. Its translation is CASSIQRGFFYNEQFF.

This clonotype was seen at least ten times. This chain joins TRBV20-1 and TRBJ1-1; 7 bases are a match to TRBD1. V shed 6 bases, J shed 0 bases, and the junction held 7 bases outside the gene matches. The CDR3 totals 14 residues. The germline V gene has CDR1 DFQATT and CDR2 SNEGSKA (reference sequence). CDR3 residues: CSAVQGTMNTEAFF. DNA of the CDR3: TGCAGTGCCGTACAGGGGACAATGAACACTGAAGCTTTCTTT.

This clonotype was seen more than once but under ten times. This CDR3 reads CASGRGTSYNSPLHF. DNA for the CDR3: TGCGCCAGCGGCCGGGGCACTAGCTATAATTCACCCCTCCACTTT. The chain combines TRBV23-1 with TRBJ1-6, with D possibly being TRBD1 (5 bases). TRBV23-1 counts as an open reading frame of uncertain function. The CDR3 is 15 amino acids. V was clipped by 8 bases and J by 3 bases, with 14 bases between them.

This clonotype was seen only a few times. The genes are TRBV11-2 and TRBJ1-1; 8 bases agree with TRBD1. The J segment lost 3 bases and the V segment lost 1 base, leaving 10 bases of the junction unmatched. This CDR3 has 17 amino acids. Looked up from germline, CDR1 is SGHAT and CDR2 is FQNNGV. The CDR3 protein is CASSLGRQGRLDTEAFF. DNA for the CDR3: TGTGCCAGCAGCTTAGGGAGACAGGGGAGGTTAGACACTGAAGCTTTCTTT.

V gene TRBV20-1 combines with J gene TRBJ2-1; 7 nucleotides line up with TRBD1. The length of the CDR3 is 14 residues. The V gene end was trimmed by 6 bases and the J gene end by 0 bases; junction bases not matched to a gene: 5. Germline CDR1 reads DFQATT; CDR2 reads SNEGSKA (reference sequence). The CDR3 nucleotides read TGCAGTGCGTTCAGGGGGAGCTCCTACAATGAGCAGTTCTTC. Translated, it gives CSAFRGSSYNEQFF.

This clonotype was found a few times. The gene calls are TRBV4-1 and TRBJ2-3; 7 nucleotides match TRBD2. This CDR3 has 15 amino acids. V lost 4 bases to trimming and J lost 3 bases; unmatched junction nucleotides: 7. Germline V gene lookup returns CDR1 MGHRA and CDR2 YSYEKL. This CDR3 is CASSLYGEGTDTQYF. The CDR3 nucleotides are TGCGCCAGCAGCCTGTACGGGGAGGGGACAGATACGCAGTATTTT.

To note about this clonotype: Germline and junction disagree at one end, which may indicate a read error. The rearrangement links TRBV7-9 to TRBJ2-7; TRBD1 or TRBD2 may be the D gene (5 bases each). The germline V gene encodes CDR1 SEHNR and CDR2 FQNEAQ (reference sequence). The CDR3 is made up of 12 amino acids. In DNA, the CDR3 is TGTGCCAGCAGCTTAGCAGGGGACGAGCCGTACTTC. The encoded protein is CASSLAGDEPYF.

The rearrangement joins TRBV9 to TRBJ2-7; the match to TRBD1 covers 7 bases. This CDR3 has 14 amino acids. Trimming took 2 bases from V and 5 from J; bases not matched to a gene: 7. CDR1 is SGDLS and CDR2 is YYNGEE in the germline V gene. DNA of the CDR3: TGTGCCAGCAGCGTGAGACAGGGCTCGGACGAGCAGTACTTC. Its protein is CASSVRQGSDEQYF.